Following are 30 T cell receptor beta chains from one sample sequenced in a study of blood T cell repertoires in COVID-19. Using immunoSEQ multiplex PCR, the repertoire was profiled, and TCRdb retains in-frame clones only, with some absent. The profile shows tens of thousands of clones, about 87% of them singletons. Sequenced material: peripheral blood. The source is a man aged 80 or over with active or convalescent COVID-19.

This clone was seen only once. The chain has TRBV6-5 and TRBJ1-2; weak D call: TRBD1 (6 bases). The CDR3 has 14 amino acids. V was shortened by 7 bases and J by 8 bases, with 20 bases between the two germline ends. Germline CDR1 is MNHEY and CDR2 is SVGAGI. CDR3: CASISPRGKGGYTF. Written as DNA, the CDR3 is TGTGCCAGCATTAGCCCCAGGGGAAAGGGGGGCTACACCTTC.

The chain is built from TRBV4-2 and TRBJ1-2; D call uncertain. CDR1 is LGHNA, CDR2 YNFKEQ, per germline. V lost 4 bases and J 1 base, leaving 10 bases between the germline ends. This CDR3 spans 14 amino acids. The CDR3: CASSPAAVNYGYTF. Written as DNA, the CDR3 is TGTGCCAGCAGCCCCGCGGCAGTTAACTATGGCTACACCTTC.

This chain joins TRBV30 and TRBJ1-4; TRBD1 is a possible D gene (5 bases). Germline assignment: CDR1 GTSNPN and CDR2 SVGIG (reference sequence). V was shortened by 2 bases and J by 5 bases, with 12 bases between the two germline ends. The CDR3 loop spans 14 amino acids. The CDR3 nucleotides read TGTGCCTGGAGTATCCCAGGGATAAATGAAAAACTGTTTTTT. It codes for CAWSIPGINEKLFF.

In this sample, this clone turned up a few times. This chain joins TRBV3-1 (or the pseudogene TRBV3-2) and TRBJ2-7, with 8 bases fitting TRBD1. This CDR3 region has 14 residues. Germline V gene lookup returns CDR1 LGHDT and CDR2 YNNKEL (reference sequence). The V gene end was trimmed by 0 bases and the J gene end by 7 bases; junction bases not matched to a gene: 5. The CDR3 sequence is CASSQEDRAGEQYV. The CDR3 nucleotides read TGTGCCAGCAGCCAAGAGGACAGGGCTGGAGAGCAGTACGTC.

The J gene is TRBJ2-2, the V gene TRBV28, with TRBD2 matching over 14 bases. The CDR3 consists of 19 residues. The ends lost 10 bases at V and 2 bases at J; junction bases unmatched: 15. Germline CDR1 is MDHEN and CDR2 is SYDVKM. CDR3: CATRTTGTSGGQNTGELFF. For the CDR3, the DNA is TGTGCCACCCGCACGACCGGGACTAGCGGGGGCCAAAACACCGGGGAGCTGTTTTTT.

J is TRBJ1-5 and V is TRBV9, with D tentatively TRBD1 (6 bases). Germline lookup yields CDR1 SGDLS and CDR2 YYNGEE. V lost 3 bases to trimming and J lost 7 bases, with 20 bases between them. This CDR3 comprises 16 residues. The CDR3 nucleotides read TGTGCCAGCAGCGCAACCACGGGGGGGCCGGGGCAGCCCCAGCATTTT. Translating it yields CASSATTGGPGQPQHF.

This clone was seen a handful of times. Here the CDR3 reads CASSISPTGVVQPQHF. DNA of the CDR3: TGTGCCAGTAGTATATCCCCGACAGGGGTCGTTCAGCCCCAGCATTTT. V gene TRBV19 combines with J gene TRBJ1-5; 8 positions agree with TRBD1. Trimming removed 2 bases from V and 6 bases from J; junction bases left unmatched: 9. The CDR3 totals 16 residues. Germline values: CDR1 LNHDA, CDR2 SQIVND (reference sequence).

The CDR3 region is CASSSGTSGRQFF. In DNA, the CDR3 is TGTGCCAGCAGTTCCGGGACTAGCGGACGGCAGTTCTTC. The V and J genes are TRBV6-4 and TRBJ2-1; 11 nucleotides align to TRBD2. Trimming removed 5 bases from V and 12 bases from J; junction bases left unmatched: 6. Germline V CDR1 and CDR2: MRHNA, SNTAGT. This CDR3 is 13 amino acids long.

This sequence joins TRBV28 and TRBJ1-1; 12 bases are a match to TRBD1. Germline trimming cut 0 bases from V and 5 bases from J; bases unmatched to any gene: 4. The CDR3 contains 16 residues. Germline V CDR1 and CDR2: MDHEN, SYDVKM. In DNA form, the CDR3 reads TGTGCCAGCAGTTTATGGGGACAGGGGGCCGGGACTGAAGCTTTCTTT. It codes for CASSLWGQGAGTEAFF. Complete variable domain (other parts from reference TRBV28 and TRBJ1-1): DVKVTQSSRYLVKRTGEKVFLECVQDMDHENMFWYRQDPGLGLRLIYFSYDVKMKEKGDIPEGYSVSREKKERFSLILESASTNQTSMYLCASSLWGQGAGTEAFFGQGTRLTVV.

In regard to this clone: A junction boundary mismatches the germline segment, possibly from a read error. The chain couples TRBV7-7 to TRBJ2-1, with 9 nucleotides matching TRBD2. Germline V gene lookup returns CDR1 SSHAT and CDR2 FNYEAQ (reference sequence). This CDR3 is built from 17 residues. DNA for the CDR3: TGTGCTAGCAGCTTAGCGGGATCGGCTAGCGGGGTCAATGAGCAGTTCTTC. Its protein product is CASSLAGSASGVNEQFF.

This chain connects TRBV5-1 to TRBJ2-2; tentatively, D is TRBD1 (5 bases). This CDR3 comprises 14 residues. The germline V gene encodes CDR1 SGHRS and CDR2 YFSETQ. Trimming cost V 4 bases and J 1 base, with 8 bases left between them. CDR3 loop: CASSQTENTGELFF. DNA for the CDR3: TGCGCCAGCAGCCAGACAGAGAACACCGGGGAGCTGTTTTTT.

The chain recombines TRBV7-9 with TRBJ2-7; TRBD2 is a possible D gene (5 bases). Germline V CDR1 and CDR2: SEHNR, FQNEAQ (reference sequence). The CDR3 length is 14 residues. The V gene lost 1 base and the J gene lost 7 bases, with 14 bases spanning the gap. Written as DNA, the CDR3 is TGTGCCAGCAGCTTAGTAGGCCGGGGTCGGGAGCAGTACGTC. Translation gives CASSLVGRGREQYV.

This clone was seen once. The chain carries TRBV19 and TRBJ2-3; a possible D gene is TRBD1 (6 bases). The V end was cut by 1 base, the J end by 4 bases, with 18 bases between. Germline V lookup: CDR1 LNHDA, CDR2 SQIVND (reference sequence). The CDR3 is made up of 17 amino acids. In DNA, the CDR3 is TGTGCCAGTAGTATAGTGTGGGGGCAGGGGCTCCCAGATACGCAGTATTTT. Amino acids: CASSIVWGQGLPDTQYF.

V usage is TRBV18 and J usage is TRBJ2-1; 7 bases align to TRBD2. With 3 bases clipped from V and 8 bases from J, the junction kept 13 bases outside the gene matches. There are 16 residues in the CDR3. The germline CDR1 and CDR2 sequences are KGHSH and LQKENI. This CDR3 reads CASSPWAAGVPDEQFF. The CDR3 nucleotides read TGTGCCAGCTCACCTTGGGCCGCGGGAGTCCCGGATGAGCAGTTCTTC.

This chain joins TRBV27 and TRBJ2-1; 8 bases agree with TRBD1. The germline CDR1 and CDR2 sequences are MNHEY and SMNVEV (reference sequence). J lost 6 bases, V lost 6 bases, and 10 bases had no gene match. The CDR3 is 15 amino acids. The CDR3 is CASSITRQGINEQFF. The DNA of the CDR3 is TGTGCCAGCAGCATAACTAGACAGGGGATCAATGAGCAGTTCTTC.

This chain joins TRBV6-6 and TRBJ2-2, with 8 bases aligning to TRBD2. V was pared by 6 bases and J by 1 base, with 7 bases of the junction left unmatched. Germline CDR1 is MNHNY and CDR2 is SVGAGI (reference sequence). CDR3 length: 16 residues. DNA of the CDR3: TGTGCCAGCAGAGACCCGGCGGGGGGGAACACCGGGGAGCTGTTTTTT. This translates into CASRDPAGGNTGELFF.

V and J are TRBV5-5 and TRBJ2-7; D not resolved. With 4 bases removed from V and 2 bases from J, the gap between germline ends came to 10 bases. CDR1 and CDR2 from the germline V gene are SGHKS and YYEKEE (reference sequence). This CDR3 is 13 amino acids long. As DNA, the CDR3 is TGTGCCAGCAGCCCGGCAGAGGCCTACGAGCAGTACGTC. Its protein product is CASSPAEAYEQYV.

The CDR3 DNA reads TGTGCCAGTAGTAAGGGGACAGCCCTAACCGGGGAGCTGTTTTTT. It translates to CASSKGTALTGELFF. This chain joins TRBV19 and TRBJ2-2, with 7 nucleotides matching TRBD1. The CDR3 covers 15 residues. Trimming at V came to 4 bases and at J to 5 bases, leaving 7 bases not matched to a gene. In germline, CDR1 is LNHDA, CDR2 SQIVND (reference sequence).

This clone was seen a handful of times. The chain uses TRBV11-1 and TRBJ1-1, with D perhaps matching TRBD1 (6 bases). Germline V gives CDR1 SGHAT, CDR2 FQDESV (reference sequence). V lost 5 bases and J lost 1, with 8 bases in between. CDR3 size: 13 residues. The CDR3 protein is CASSRGQNTEAFF. CDR3 coding DNA: TGTGCCAGCAGCCGGGGACAGAACACTGAAGCTTTCTTT.

The rearrangement joins TRBV25-1 to TRBJ1-3, with unresolved D. The CDR3 is 13 amino acids. The germline V gene encodes CDR1 MGHDK and CDR2 SYGVNS. V shed 5 bases and J shed 2 bases, with 7 bases lying between them. In DNA form, the CDR3 reads TGTGCCAGCAGTTCGGGTCCTGGAAACACCATATATTTT. Amino acids: CASSSGPGNTIYF.

The J gene is TRBJ2-2, the V gene TRBV29-1; D gene unclear. The length of the CDR3 is 12 residues. CDR1 SQVTM and CDR2 ANQGSEA come from the germline V gene. V lost 6 bases, J lost 0 bases, and 5 bases lay in between. The CDR3 loop is CSVATNTGELFF. CDR3 sequence (DNA): TGCAGCGTAGCAACGAACACCGGGGAGCTGTTTTTT.

V is TRBV5-1 and J is TRBJ2-7; possible D gene TRBD2, 5 bases. This CDR3 contains 13 residues. Per the germline V gene, CDR1 is SGHRS and CDR2 is YFSETQ. V gave up 4 bases and J gave up 3 bases, with 11 bases separating them. The CDR3 here is CASSLDGVYEQYV. The CDR3, as DNA: TGCGCCAGCAGCCTCGACGGGGTCTACGAGCAGTACGTC.

The chain carries TRBV11-2 and TRBJ2-1; TRBD2 might be the D (6 bases). Germline CDR1 is SGHAT and CDR2 is FQNNGV. Trimming removed 1 base from V and 7 bases from J, with 17 bases in between. The CDR3 loop spans 16 amino acids. CDR3 nucleotide sequence: TGTGCCAGCAGCTTAGGGGCCGGAGGGGCAGGGAATGAGCAGTTCTTC. Amino acids: CASSLGAGGAGNEQFF.

CDR3 bases: TGTGCCATCAGTTCAACCCAGGGAGGGTCCGGGGAGCTGTTTTTT. Translation gives CAISSTQGGSGELFF. The V call is TRBV10-3, the J call TRBJ2-2; the match to TRBD2 covers 7 bases. Germline V gives CDR1 ENHRY, CDR2 SYGVKD. V shed 5 bases and J 6 bases; nucleotides not matched to a gene: 9. This CDR3 has 15 amino acids.

V is TRBV28 and J is TRBJ2-2, with D possibly TRBD1 on 5 matching bases. The V gene lost 8 bases and the J gene lost 8 bases, with 9 bases spanning the gap. CDR1 MDHEN and CDR2 SYDVKM come from the germline V gene. This CDR3 is built from 11 residues. The CDR3 region has the DNA TGTGCCAGCTACCGGACAGGGGAGCTGTTTTTT. It encodes CASYRTGELFF. The entire variable domain, with the rest obtained from reference TRBV28 and TRBJ2-2, is as follows: DVKVTQSSRYLVKRTGEKVFLECVQDMDHENMFWYRQDPGLGLRLIYFSYDVKMKEKGDIPEGYSVSREKKERFSLILESASTNQTSMYLCASYRTGELFFGEGSRLTVL.

This clone was recorded only once. V usage is TRBV28 and J usage is TRBJ1-2, with 9 positions matching TRBD1. There are 15 residues in the CDR3. V was pared by 4 bases and J by 3 bases, with 6 bases of the junction left unmatched. From germline, CDR1 is MDHEN and CDR2 SYDVKM. The CDR3 bases are TGTGCCAGCAGTTCACAAGGACAGGGGCACTATGGCTACACCTTC. Translated, it gives CASSSQGQGHYGYTF.

This rearrangement joins TRBV11-2 to TRBJ1-4, with 7 positions matching TRBD1. The V gene's germline CDR1 is SGHAT and CDR2 FQNNGV. Unmatched junction bases numbered 22, after V lost 4 bases and J lost 8 bases. This CDR3 has 19 amino acids. The CDR3 nucleotides are TGTGCCAGCAGCTCCGCTGGGGGGACAGACTCAATATTCCGGGAAAAACTGTTTTTT. Translated, it gives CASSSAGGTDSIFREKLFF.

This clone has a handful of counts. The chain carries TRBV19 and TRBJ1-5; the D is unclear. Germline CDR1 LNHDA, CDR2 SQIVND (reference sequence). V dropped 5 bases and J dropped 0 bases, with 11 bases sitting between them. The CDR3 sequence is 15 residues long. The CDR3 DNA is TGTGCCAGTAGTTCAGGTGTCGATAGCAATCAGCCCCAGCATTTT. This sequence encodes CASSSGVDSNQPQHF.

This chain links TRBV6-2 or TRBV6-3 with TRBJ1-1; 9 bases are a match to TRBD1. V was pared by 2 bases and J by 8 bases, with 3 bases of the junction left unmatched. CDR3 length equals 13 residues. The V gene's germline CDR1 is MNHEY and CDR2 SVGEGT. CDR3 region: CASSYQGQGEAFF. In DNA, the CDR3 is TGTGCCAGCAGTTACCAGGGACAGGGCGAAGCTTTCTTT.

The chain recombines TRBV5-1 with TRBJ1-1; D gene unclear. CDR1 and CDR2 (germline): SGHRS, YFSETQ. The CDR3 is 14 residues long. With 2 bases removed from V and 0 bases from J, the gap between germline ends came to 8 bases. CDR3 in DNA: TGCGCCAGCAGCTTTGACGGGTTGAACACTGAAGCTTTCTTT. It codes for CASSFDGLNTEAFF.